Below are 14 T cell receptor beta chains sequenced from a single sample in a study of T cell responses to AZD1222 COVID-19 vaccine. Method: immunoSEQ multiplex PCR; TCRdb's copy keeps in-frame clones and lacks some. The sample records 110,000 or so clones, 85% to 90% being singletons. Source: peripheral blood, taken 28 days after the second AZD1222 dose. The receptor set was obtained from an adult who received the AZD1222 COVID-19 vaccine.

This clone has a single count. This rearrangement joins TRBV20-1 to TRBJ2-7; D is perhaps TRBD2 (6 bases). Between the trimmed V and J ends, which lost 0 bases and 13 bases, there was a span of 13 bases. Looked up from germline, CDR1 is DFQATT and CDR2 is SNEGSKA (reference sequence). This CDR3 comprises 11 residues. Here the CDR3 reads CSARDRGGQYF. In DNA form, the CDR3 reads TGCAGTGCTAGAGATCGCGGAGGGCAATACTTC.

The genes are TRBV6-6 and TRBJ2-2, with D unresolved. The length of the CDR3 is 16 residues. Trimming pared 0 bases from V and 2 bases from J, leaving 10 bases between. Germline loops: CDR1 MNHNY, CDR2 SVGAGI (reference sequence). CDR3 region: CASSYSPIYNTGELFF. The CDR3 DNA is TGTGCCAGCAGTTACTCACCCATCTATAACACCGGGGAGCTGTTTTTT.

The J gene is TRBJ2-7, the V gene TRBV6-5; a possible D gene is TRBD2 (6 bases). Trimming pared 6 bases from V and 4 bases from J, leaving 19 bases between. CDR1 MNHEY and CDR2 SVGAGI come from the germline V gene. The CDR3 runs to 15 residues. The CDR3 loop reads CASRFTAGPTYEQYF. The CDR3 DNA reads TGTGCCAGCAGGTTTACCGCGGGACCCACGTACGAGCAGTACTTC.

The gene calls are TRBV18 and TRBJ1-4, with TRBD1 matching over 7 bases. The CDR3 loop spans 14 amino acids. With 5 bases clipped from V and 7 bases from J, the junction kept 7 bases outside the gene matches. Looked up from germline, CDR1 is KGHSH and CDR2 is LQKENI. CDR3 DNA: TGTGCCAGCTCAGGTCTGGGACAGTTTGAAAAACTGTTTTTT. Protein sequence: CASSGLGQFEKLFF.

The rearrangement joins TRBV30 to TRBJ1-1, with D perhaps TRBD1 (5 bases). CDR3 length: 14 residues. Germline CDR1 reads GTSNPN; CDR2 reads SVGIG (reference sequence). V lost 0 bases to trimming and J lost 4 bases, with 12 bases between them. The CDR3 sequence is CAWSVLQGFTEAFF. CDR3 bases: TGTGCCTGGAGTGTACTGCAGGGCTTCACTGAAGCTTTCTTT.

This clone was seen once. This rearrangement joins TRBV2 to TRBJ1-2; D is perhaps TRBD1 (5 bases). From germline, CDR1 is SNHLY and CDR2 FYNNEI. V lost 6 bases, J lost 2 bases, and 13 bases lay in between. The CDR3 consists of 14 residues. In nucleotides, the CDR3 is TGTGCCAGCAGCTATCCCGGGACGAACTATGGCTACACCTTC. Residues: CASSYPGTNYGYTF.

This clone was seen only once. This chain uses TRBV5-1 with TRBJ2-7; unclear D gene. V was trimmed by 1 base and J by 5 bases, leaving 13 bases between them. This CDR3 spans 14 amino acids. Germline V gene sequence: CDR1 SGHRS, CDR2 YFSETQ. CDR3 amino acids: CASSLPSLPNEQYF. The CDR3 DNA reads as TGCGCCAGCAGCTTGCCCTCTCTTCCCAACGAGCAGTACTTC.

The rearrangement joins TRBV19 to TRBJ2-2; TRBD2 matches 7 bases. The CDR3 is 15 amino acids. CDR1 LNHDA and CDR2 SQIVND come from the germline V gene (reference sequence). V dropped 6 bases and J dropped 6; count of bases not matched to a gene: 10. This chain's CDR3 is CASSVRLAGAGELFF. The DNA for the CDR3 is TGTGCCAGTAGCGTCCGACTAGCTGGGGCCGGGGAGCTGTTTTTT.

This clone was detected only a few times. This chain links TRBV5-1 with TRBJ2-7; D remains ambiguous. CDR1 is SGHRS and CDR2 is YFSETQ in the germline V gene. There are 13 residues in the CDR3. V lost 5 bases, J lost 3 bases, and 12 bases lay in between. CDR3 protein: CASRIDQVYEQYF. CDR3 bases: TGCGCCAGCAGGATAGATCAAGTCTACGAGCAGTACTTC.

V gene TRBV29-1 combines with J gene TRBJ2-2; D not resolved. CDR3 length: 11 residues. The germline gives CDR1 SQVTM, CDR2 ANQGSEA. The ends were cut back, 5 bases at V and 6 bases at J, with 7 bases in the middle. The chain's CDR3 is CSVIGAGELFF. The DNA for the CDR3 is TGCAGCGTTATCGGAGCCGGGGAGCTGTTTTTT.

The chain joins TRBV19 to TRBJ2-7; maybe TRBD2 (6 bases). Trimming removed 4 bases from V and 6 bases from J, with 16 bases in between. Looked up from germline, CDR1 is LNHDA and CDR2 is SQIVND (reference sequence). This CDR3 is built from 14 residues. The CDR3 sequence: CASSTEGWSSEQYF. CDR3 coding DNA: TGTGCCAGTAGTACGGAGGGGTGGTCGTCCGAGCAGTACTTC. The variable domain in full, completed from reference TRBV19 and TRBJ2-7, reads DGGITQSPKYLFRKEGQNVTLSCEQNLNHDAMYWYRQDPGQGLRLIYYSQIVNDFQKGDIAEGYSVSREKKESFPLTVTSAQKNPTAFYLCASSTEGWSSEQYFGPGTRLTVT.

This sequence joins TRBV5-1 and TRBJ2-7; TRBD1 agrees at 10 bases. This CDR3 comprises 16 residues. CDR1 is SGHRS, CDR2 YFSETQ, per germline. V gave up 4 bases and J gave up 7 bases; unmatched junction bases: 14. In nucleotides, the CDR3 is TGCGCCAGCAGCCCCAAGAGACAGGGGGCCAAATGGGAGCAGTACTTC. This translates into CASSPKRQGAKWEQYF.

This clone appeared a single time. The V and J genes are TRBV7-2 and TRBJ2-2; 8 bases line up with TRBD2. V dropped 8 bases and J dropped 1; count of bases not matched to a gene: 6. The CDR3 runs to 15 residues. CDR1 and CDR2 from the germline V gene are SGHTA and FQGNSA. CDR3 coding DNA: TGTGCCAGCCGGGGGGGCCCCCTGAACACCGGGGAGCTGTTTTTT. Translation gives CASRGGPLNTGELFF.

V usage is TRBV29-1 and J usage is TRBJ2-5; a possible D gene is TRBD1 (6 bases). The V gene lost 3 bases and the J gene lost 1 base, with 9 bases spanning the gap. The CDR3 sequence is 13 residues long. Germline CDR1 SQVTM, CDR2 ANQGSEA. CDR3 protein: CSVDRGGQETQYF. CDR3 DNA: TGCAGCGTTGACAGGGGCGGCCAAGAGACCCAGTACTTC.